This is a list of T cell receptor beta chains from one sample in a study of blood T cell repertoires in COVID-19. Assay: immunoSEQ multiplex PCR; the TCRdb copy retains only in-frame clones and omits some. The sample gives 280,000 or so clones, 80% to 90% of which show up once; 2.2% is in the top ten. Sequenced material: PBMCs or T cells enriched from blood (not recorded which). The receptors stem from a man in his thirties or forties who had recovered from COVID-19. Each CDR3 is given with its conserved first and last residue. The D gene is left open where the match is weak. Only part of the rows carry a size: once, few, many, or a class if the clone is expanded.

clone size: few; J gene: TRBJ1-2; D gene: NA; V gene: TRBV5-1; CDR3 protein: CASSSTERYGYTF
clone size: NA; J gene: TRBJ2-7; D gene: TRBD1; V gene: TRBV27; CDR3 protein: CASSWGQGMSYEQYF
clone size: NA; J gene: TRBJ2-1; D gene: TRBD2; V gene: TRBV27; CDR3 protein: CASSLPGGVTGQFF
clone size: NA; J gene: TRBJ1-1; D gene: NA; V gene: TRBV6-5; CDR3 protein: CASQITRADEAFF
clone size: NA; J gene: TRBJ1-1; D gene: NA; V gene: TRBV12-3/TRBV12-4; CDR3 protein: CASSLYYTEAFF
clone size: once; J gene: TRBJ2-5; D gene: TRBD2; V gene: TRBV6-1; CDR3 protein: CASSELLRTSGGFQETQYF
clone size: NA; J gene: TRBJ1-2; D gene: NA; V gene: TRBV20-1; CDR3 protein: CSASEGPGGYTF
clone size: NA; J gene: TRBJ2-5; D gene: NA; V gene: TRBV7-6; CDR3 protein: CASSLARGQGETQYF
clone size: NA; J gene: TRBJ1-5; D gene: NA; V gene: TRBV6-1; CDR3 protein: CASSEDGEGVSRGGWFGNQPQHF
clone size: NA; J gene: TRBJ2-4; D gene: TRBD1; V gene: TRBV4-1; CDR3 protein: CASSQDDRTGGPVLKNIQYF
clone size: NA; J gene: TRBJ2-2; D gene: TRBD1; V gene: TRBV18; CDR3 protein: CASSTGTGNTGELFF
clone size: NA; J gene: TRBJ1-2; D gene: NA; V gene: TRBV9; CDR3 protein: CASSVATNYGYTF
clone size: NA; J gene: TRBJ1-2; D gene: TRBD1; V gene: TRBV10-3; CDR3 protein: CAISDLDRDDGYTF
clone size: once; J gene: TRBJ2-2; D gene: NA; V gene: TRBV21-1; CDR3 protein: CASSRSGTGELFF
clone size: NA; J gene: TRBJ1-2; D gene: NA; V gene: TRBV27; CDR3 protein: CASSFNGDGYTF
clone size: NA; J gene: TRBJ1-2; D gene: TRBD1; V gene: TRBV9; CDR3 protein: CASSVTQGQIYGYTF
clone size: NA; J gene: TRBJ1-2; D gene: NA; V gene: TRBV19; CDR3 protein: CASNNAGYGYTF